A single sample gave rise to the 31 T cell receptor beta chains below, sequenced in a study of T-cell reconstitution after alpha-beta-depleted transplantation in children. This sample's TCRbeta library carried unique molecular identifier barcodes. TCRdb independently ran MiXCR on the PCR reads; one entry per CDR3 protein. The sample lists about 830,000 distinct CDR3 sequences; about 15% were seen once. Material: PBMCs, mostly from graft donor cells, obtained 360 days after TCRalphabeta/CD19-depleted stem cell transplant. These receptors originate from a male patient aged 10 to 17 who had a stem cell transplant for acute lymphoblastic leukemia, so the T cells may come from the graft donor.

The V call is TRBV5-1, the J call TRBJ2-1, with 7 bases identical to TRBD2. V shed 4 bases and J 3 bases; nucleotides not matched to a gene: 10. CDR1 and CDR2 from the germline V gene are SGHRS and YFSETQ. This CDR3 comprises 16 residues. Here the CDR3 DNA reads TGCGCCAGCAGCCTGGTCCGAGGGACTATCTACAATGAGCAGTTCTTC. Amino acids: CASSLVRGTIYNEQFF.

The V gene is TRBV28, the J gene TRBJ1-2, with 8 nucleotides matching TRBD1. The CDR3 runs to 16 residues. J lost 7 bases, V lost 3 bases, and 13 bases had no gene match. Germline CDR1 reads MDHEN; CDR2 reads SYDVKM. CDR3 sequence: CASSLDLRQGLFGYTF. The CDR3 DNA sequence: TGTGCCAGCAGTTTGGACCTCCGACAGGGGTTGTTTGGCTACACCTTC.

This clonotype was observed a few times. This sequence joins TRBV12-3 or TRBV12-4 and TRBJ1-5; D not certain. V lost 7 bases, J lost 1 base, and 5 bases lay in between. CDR3 length: 12 residues. The CDR3 reads CASTSSNQPQHF. CDR3 sequence (DNA): TGTGCCAGCACCTCAAGCAATCAGCCCCAGCATTTT.

This clonotype has just a few counts. This chain links TRBV19 with TRBJ2-1; 7 nucleotides agree with TRBD2. The CDR3 sequence is 15 residues long. CDR1 and CDR2 from the germline V gene are LNHDA and SQIVND (reference sequence). V trimming: 7 bases; J trimming: 0 bases; junction bases outside the gene matches: 6. The CDR3 DNA is TGTGCCAGTACTTTGTGGGAGGGCTCCTACAATGAGCAGTTCTTC. Translation gives CASTLWEGSYNEQFF.

The chain employs TRBV30 and TRBJ2-1; D unclear. Trimming removed 5 bases from V and 12 bases from J, with 17 bases in between. Germline V gives CDR1 GTSNPN, CDR2 SVGIG (reference sequence). CDR3 size: 12 residues. The CDR3 loop reads CAWDLWTSGQFF. Written as DNA, the CDR3 is TGTGCCTGGGACCTTTGGACGTCGGGGCAGTTCTTC.

The chain combines TRBV6-1 with TRBJ2-5; perhaps D is TRBD1 or TRBD2 (5 bases each). Germline V gene data show CDR1 as MNHNS and CDR2 as SASEGT. The CDR3 covers 14 residues. Trimming took 5 bases from V and 7 from J, leaving 17 bases between them. The CDR3 sequence is CASSRDGGGGTQYF. CDR3 sequence (DNA): TGTGCCAGCAGTCGAGACGGAGGTGGGGGGACCCAGTACTTC.

This clonotype has a handful of counts. The V and J genes are TRBV12-3 or TRBV12-4 and TRBJ2-1; D is possibly TRBD1 (6 bases). This CDR3 is built from 12 residues. V was clipped by 5 bases and J by 8 bases, with 10 bases between them. The CDR3 DNA reads as TGTGCCAGCAGTCCCGACAGGCATGAGCAGTTCTTC. It is translated as CASSPDRHEQFF.

This CDR3 reads CASRPLAGVRNEQYF. The CDR3 nucleotides are TGTGCCAGCAGGCCTCTAGCGGGAGTCCGGAACGAGCAGTACTTC. The chain carries TRBV12-3 or TRBV12-4 and TRBJ2-7, with 10 bases matching TRBD2. The CDR3 length is 15 residues. Trimming cost V 6 bases and J 5 bases; bases outside gene matches: 10.

A few counts support this clonotype. V and J are TRBV19 and TRBJ1-2; 8 positions match TRBD1. Losses at the gene ends were 7 bases for V and 5 bases for J; bases not matched to a gene: 6. CDR1 is LNHDA and CDR2 is SQIVND in the germline V gene (reference sequence). The CDR3 spans 13 residues. CDR3 amino acids: CASNSDRGYGYTF. CDR3 DNA sequence: TGTGCCAGTAACTCCGACAGGGGTTATGGCTACACCTTC.

V usage is TRBV4-2 and J usage is TRBJ1-1, with 7 bases fitting TRBD1. V dropped 1 base and J dropped 3; count of bases not matched to a gene: 5. The CDR3 loop spans 15 amino acids. CDR1 LGHNA and CDR2 YNFKEQ come from the germline V gene. The DNA of the CDR3 is TGTGCCAGCAGCCAAGGACCGGGACAGTACACTGAAGCTTTCTTT. Its translation is CASSQGPGQYTEAFF.

The rearrangement joins TRBV27 to TRBJ2-7, with D possibly being TRBD2 (6 bases). Germline V lookup: CDR1 MNHEY, CDR2 SMNVEV (reference sequence). The V end lost 6 bases, the J end lost 5 bases, and 17 bases lay between the germline ends. This CDR3 has 14 amino acids. CDR3 region: CASSPRLGPHEQYF. CDR3 bases: TGTGCCAGCAGCCCCCGACTAGGTCCCCACGAGCAGTACTTC.

The gene calls are TRBV18 and TRBJ2-1, with a possible D match to TRBD2 (5 bases). The V gene lost 4 bases and the J gene lost 5 bases, with 15 bases spanning the gap. Germline CDR1 reads KGHSH; CDR2 reads LQKENI. The CDR3 length is 15 residues. The CDR3 bases are TGTGCCAGCTCACGTGTGCCCGGGATAGACAATGAGCAGTTCTTC. Protein: CASSRVPGIDNEQFF.

The rearrangement joins TRBV12-3 or TRBV12-4 to TRBJ1-2; possibly TRBD1 for D (5 bases). V lost 6 bases and J 3 bases, leaving 20 bases between the germline ends. The CDR3 length is 16 residues. The CDR3 region has the DNA TGTGCCAGCAGCGGAGTGGGACCGACATGGGACTATGGCTACACCTTC. Protein: CASSGVGPTWDYGYTF.

This clonotype was counted a few times. This chain connects TRBV6-1 to TRBJ2-6; perhaps D is TRBD1 or TRBD2 (7 bases each). Trimming took 9 bases from V and 5 from J, leaving 14 bases between them. The CDR3 has 14 amino acids. Germline V CDR1 and CDR2: MNHNS, SASEGT. The CDR3 nucleotides read TGTGCCAGTACCAGGGGGACTAGGGCCAACGTCCTGACTTTC. Residues: CASTRGTRANVLTF.

The chain carries TRBV5-1 and TRBJ2-4; TRBD2 aligns across 10 bases. The CDR3 sequence is 15 residues long. V trimming: 0 bases; J trimming: 7 bases; junction bases outside the gene matches: 4. Germline loops: CDR1 SGHRS, CDR2 YFSETQ. As DNA, the CDR3 is TGCGCCAGCAGCTTGGCTAGCGGGAGCCAGAACATTCAGTACTTC. Encoded protein: CASSLASGSQNIQYF.

This clonotype was counted only a few times. One junction end disagrees with the germline gene, perhaps due to a read error. The V call is TRBV2, the J call TRBJ1-6; D is ambiguous. CDR1 SNHLY and CDR2 FYNNEI come from the germline V gene. The CDR3 sequence is 15 residues long. CDR3 sequence reads: CASSEARGGNSPLHF. Written as DNA, the CDR3 is TGTGCCAGCAGCGAAGCCCGGGGAGGTAATTCACCCCTCCACTTT.

With regard to this clonotype: As the CDR3 is not closed by the conserved phenylalanine or tryptophan, this likely results from a read error. V usage is TRBV4-1 and J usage is TRBJ1-1, with a tentative D call TRBD1 (5 bases). Germline V CDR1 and CDR2: MGHRA, YSYEKL. The V end lost 1 base, the J end lost 6 bases, and 9 bases lay between the germline ends. This CDR3 is built from 13 residues. The CDR3 DNA follows: TGCGCCAGCAGCCAAGTCGAAGGGGCTGAAGCTTTCTAT. This codes for CASSQVEGAEAFY.

Only a few counts were recorded for this clonotype. The rearrangement links TRBV5-6 to TRBJ2-1; D unclear. The CDR3 covers 14 residues. V was clipped by 4 bases and J by 6 bases, with 14 bases between them. Germline V gene data show CDR1 as SGHDT and CDR2 as YYEEEE. The CDR3 DNA reads as TGTGCCAGCAGCCGGCCGCTAGACGTCAATGAGCAGTTCTTC. Amino acids: CASSRPLDVNEQFF.

This clonotype was seen only a few times. The chain employs TRBV12-3 or TRBV12-4 and TRBJ2-7; weak D call: TRBD1 (5 bases). Trimming shortened V by 6 bases and J by 1 base, and 13 bases separated the two germline ends. The CDR3 covers 14 residues. CDR3 amino acids: CASSILDNSYEQYF. The CDR3 nucleotides read TGTGCCAGCAGCATCCTGGACAATTCCTACGAGCAGTACTTC.

This clonotype was counted between two and nine times. This sequence joins TRBV12-3 or TRBV12-4 and TRBJ2-5; no clear D. The V gene lost 1 base and the J gene lost 3 bases, with 9 bases spanning the gap. The CDR3 has 14 residues. Here the CDR3 reads CASSLEPREETQYF. The CDR3 nucleotides read TGTGCCAGCAGTTTAGAACCTCGGGAAGAGACCCAGTACTTC.

In this sample, this clonotype turned up a few times. The genes are TRBV24-1 and TRBJ2-2; the match to TRBD2 covers 13 bases. Trimming at V came to 5 bases and at J to 7 bases, leaving 12 bases not matched to a gene. Germline V gene lookup returns CDR1 KGHDR and CDR2 SFDVKD. This CDR3 has 18 amino acids. CDR3 sequence: CATSGTGTSGILDGELFF. The DNA for the CDR3 is TGTGCCACCAGTGGAACCGGGACTAGCGGGATCTTGGACGGGGAGCTGTTTTTT.

This clonotype turned up a few times. The chain is built from TRBV4-1 and TRBJ2-3, with 13 bases fitting TRBD2. Germline V gene lookup returns CDR1 MGHRA and CDR2 YSYEKL. Trimming took 1 base from V and 3 from J; bases not matched to a gene: 10. This CDR3 is built from 19 residues. The CDR3 DNA follows: TGCGCCAGCAGCCAAGCAACTAGCGGGAGGGCTGGGGAGACAGATACGCAGTATTTT. Translating gives CASSQATSGRAGETDTQYF.

The count of this clonotype is one. The germline gene is not matched at one end of the junction; a read error may be the cause. The rearrangement uses TRBV20-1 and TRBJ2-2; D is perhaps TRBD2 (6 bases). Germline CDR1 and CDR2: DFQATT and SNEGSKA (reference sequence). The length of the CDR3 is 17 residues. The CDR3 here is CCARDWRRGAGPGELFF. Here the CDR3 DNA reads TGCTGTGCTAGAGATTGGAGGAGGGGCGCCGGCCCCGGGGAGCTGTTTTTT.

This clonotype has more than one count but fewer than ten. The chain has TRBV20-1 and TRBJ2-7, with TRBD2 matching over 9 bases. Losses at the gene ends were 3 bases for V and 4 bases for J; bases not matched to a gene: 13. This CDR3 spans 16 amino acids. CDR1 DFQATT and CDR2 SNEGSKA come from the germline V gene (reference sequence). Here the CDR3 DNA reads TGCAGTGCTAGGGATTCCAATAGCGGGAGTAAGTACGAGCAGTACTTC. Encoded protein: CSARDSNSGSKYEQYF.

The CDR3, as DNA: TGCGCCAGCAGCGCCGACAGGGGGCAATCAGAGACCCAGTACTTC. Protein sequence: CASSADRGQSETQYF. The chain couples TRBV5-1 to TRBJ2-5, with 10 bases matching TRBD1. This CDR3 has 15 residues. V lost 4 bases, J lost 4 bases, and 7 bases stayed unmatched. Germline CDR1 is SGHRS and CDR2 is YFSETQ.

This clonotype was detected a few times. The rearrangement joins TRBV11-2 to TRBJ2-3; possible D gene TRBD2, 6 bases. Trimming removed 5 bases at V and 3 bases at J, with 21 bases between. The germline V gene encodes CDR1 SGHAT and CDR2 FQNNGV. The CDR3 runs to 17 residues. This chain's CDR3 is CASSPRGTPPTTDTQYF. The DNA for the CDR3 is TGTGCCAGCAGCCCCCGCGGGACCCCCCCTACTACAGATACGCAGTATTTT.

This clonotype turned up a few times. The chain couples TRBV27 to TRBJ1-2, with 11 positions matching TRBD1. V shed 7 bases, J shed 6 bases, and the junction held 4 bases outside the gene matches. The CDR3 length is 13 residues. Germline CDR1 and CDR2: MNHEY and SMNVEV (reference sequence). The CDR3 protein is CASTGQGAHGYTF. DNA of the CDR3: TGTGCCAGCACCGGACAGGGGGCCCATGGCTACACCTTC.

Ten or more counts support this clonotype. This chain uses TRBV20-1 with TRBJ2-7; possibly TRBD1 or TRBD2 for D (5 bases each). V was clipped by 2 bases and J by 2 bases, with 16 bases between them. CDR3 size: 15 residues. CDR1 and CDR2 (germline): DFQATT, SNEGSKA (reference sequence). CDR3 sequence (DNA): TGCAGTGCTAGACGTCAGGGACCCAAGACCTACGAGCAGTACTTC. It specifies CSARRQGPKTYEQYF.

Only a few counts were recorded for this clonotype. The rearrangement links TRBV7-3 to TRBJ2-5, with 7 bases that match TRBD2. From germline, CDR1 is SGHTA and CDR2 FQGTGA. J was trimmed by 3 bases and V by 1 base; bases with no gene match: 5. This CDR3 is 15 amino acids long. CDR3 sequence: CASSLNRAGKETQYF. As DNA, the CDR3 is TGTGCCAGCAGCTTAAATCGAGCGGGAAAAGAGACCCAGTACTTC.

This clonotype was detected only a few times. The chain combines TRBV12-3 or TRBV12-4 with TRBJ1-5; the D is unclear. The ends were cut back, 4 bases at V and 6 bases at J, with 7 bases in the middle. The CDR3 is made up of 12 amino acids. CDR3 coding DNA: TGTGCCAGCAGTTCCCTCCCTCAGCCCCAGCATTTT. It codes for CASSSLPQPQHF.

This clonotype was picked up a small number of times. The chain is built from TRBV27 and TRBJ1-2, with 11 bases identical to TRBD1. Per germline, CDR1 MNHEY and CDR2 SMNVEV (reference sequence). Trimming at V came to 7 bases and at J to 4 bases, leaving 8 bases not matched to a gene. This CDR3 is 15 amino acids long. Here the CDR3 reads CASTTLGTGGYGYTF. The CDR3 DNA follows: TGTGCCAGCACCACTCTCGGGACAGGGGGCTATGGCTACACCTTC.